Following are 28 T cell receptor beta chains from one sample sequenced in a study of cytomegalovirus exposure and HLA in healthy donors (dated by TCRdb to 2016 to 2017). The method was the immunoSEQ multiplex PCR assay. For the multiplex PCR, a mixture combining 60 forward primers for TCR Vbeta segments and 13 reverse primers for TCR Jbeta segments was used. This immuneACCESS table, as held by TCRdb, lists in-frame sequences with V and J called but not all clones. Of the missing ones, under half trace to an unresolved V gene in checked studies; the others have no known cause. The sample has 150,000 or so clones on record, around three quarters of them singletons. Of the sample, approximately 6.3% falls within the top ten clones. The specimen sequenced was PBMCs. These receptors were taken from a woman aged 40 to 55 in good health and CMV-seropositive.

The CDR3 region has the DNA TGCAGCGCCCCAGGGGAAAGAGTCTATGGCTACACCTTC. This encodes CSAPGERVYGYTF. The chain carries TRBV29-1 and TRBJ1-2, with a possible D match to TRBD1 (6 bases). The germline V and J ends were trimmed by 7 bases and 4 bases, with 16 bases remaining between them. This CDR3 contains 13 residues. Germline V gene data show CDR1 as SQVTM and CDR2 as ANQGSEA.

The chain combines TRBV5-1 with TRBJ2-1, with TRBD1 matching 7 bases. From germline, CDR1 is SGHRS and CDR2 YFSETQ. The length of the CDR3 is 16 residues. With V trimmed by 0 bases and J by 6 bases, 9 bases remained unmatched. CDR3 in DNA: TGCGCCAGCAGCTTGGTTGGCAGTTCAGGGGGCAATGAGCAGTTCTTC. Protein product: CASSLVGSSGGNEQFF.

This sequence joins TRBV4-2 and TRBJ2-5; D uncertain. The germline V gene encodes CDR1 LGHNA and CDR2 YNFKEQ. This CDR3 has 15 amino acids. The V end was cut by 0 bases, the J end by 5 bases, with 13 bases between. The CDR3: CASSQEMNSRETQYF. In DNA, the CDR3 is TGTGCCAGCAGCCAAGAAATGAATAGCCGCGAGACCCAGTACTTC.

The chain has TRBV6-6 and TRBJ2-2; D is perhaps TRBD1 (5 bases). The length of the CDR3 is 15 residues. Trimming stripped 0 bases from V and 0 bases from J, with 5 bases between. Germline loops: CDR1 MNHNY, CDR2 SVGAGI (reference sequence). CDR3 residues: CASSYSTANTGELFF. As DNA, the CDR3 is TGTGCCAGCAGTTACTCGACAGCGAACACCGGGGAGCTGTTTTTT.

The chain uses TRBV6-6 and TRBJ1-2; 7 bases match TRBD1. The ends lost 6 bases at V and 3 bases at J; junction bases unmatched: 4. The CDR3 loop spans 13 amino acids. Germline loops: CDR1 MNHNY, CDR2 SVGAGI (reference sequence). This CDR3 reads CASSFTGDYGYTF. The CDR3 DNA follows: TGTGCCAGCAGCTTCACAGGGGACTATGGCTACACCTTC.

The CDR3 sequence: CASSFGSTEAFF. The CDR3 DNA follows: TGTGCCAGCAGCTTTGGGAGCACTGAAGCTTTCTTT. The gene calls are TRBV5-4 and TRBJ1-1; D is ambiguous. Trimming shortened V by 2 bases and J by 4 bases, and 6 bases separated the two germline ends. The germline gives CDR1 SGHNT, CDR2 YYREEE (reference sequence). CDR3 length equals 12 residues.

The chain links TRBV6-4 to TRBJ2-3; D not resolved. The CDR3 contains 12 residues. V lost 7 bases and J lost 5, with 10 bases in between. Looked up from germline, CDR1 is MRHNA and CDR2 is SNTAGT. CDR3 bases: TGTGCCAGCAAATTATCAGGAGATACGCAGTATTTT. Its protein is CASKLSGDTQYF.

A few counts support this clone. This chain links TRBV2 with TRBJ2-7; D unresolved. Germline assignment: CDR1 SNHLY and CDR2 FYNNEI. The CDR3 runs to 11 residues. V lost 4 bases and J lost 4, with 5 bases in between. DNA for the CDR3: TGTGCCAGCAGTGTTATGTACGAGCAGTACTTC. As protein: CASSVMYEQYF. Combining the CDR3 with reference TRBV2 and TRBJ2-7 gives the whole variable domain EPEVTQTPSHQVTQMGQEVILRCVPISNHLYFYWYRQILGQKVEFLVSFYNNEISEKSEIFDDQFSVERPDGSNFTLKIRSTKLEDSAMYFCASSVMYEQYFGPGTRLTVT.

The V call is TRBV9, the J call TRBJ1-1, with 7 bases aligning to TRBD1. V lost 4 bases, J lost 3 bases, and 3 bases stayed unmatched. Germline V gene data show CDR1 as SGDLS and CDR2 as YYNGEE. The CDR3 extends over 13 amino acids. CDR3 sequence: CASSSQGYTEAFF. CDR3 DNA: TGTGCCAGCAGCTCACAGGGGTACACTGAAGCTTTCTTT.

The V gene is TRBV5-1, the J gene TRBJ2-3, with 9 bases fitting TRBD2. Germline CDR1 reads SGHRS; CDR2 reads YFSETQ. V gave up 0 bases and J gave up 10 bases; unmatched junction bases: 9. The CDR3 totals 15 residues. This CDR3 is CASSLAASGGTPQYF. Here the CDR3 DNA reads TGCGCCAGCAGCTTGGCCGCCAGCGGGGGGACGCCGCAGTATTTT.

The table lists this clone with a few counts. J is TRBJ2-5 and V is TRBV23-1, with a possible D match to TRBD1 (5 bases). TRBV23-1 is labeled an ORF, and its function is uncertain. This CDR3 is 13 amino acids long. The V gene lost 9 bases and the J gene lost 5 bases, with 16 bases spanning the gap. DNA of the CDR3: TGCGCCAGGGGCAAGGGGCGGAATGAGACCCAGTACTTC. Protein: CARGKGRNETQYF.

This sequence joins TRBV2 and TRBJ2-2; TRBD2 aligns across 16 bases. Germline CDR1 is SNHLY and CDR2 is FYNNEI. This CDR3 contains 17 residues. J gave up 7 bases and V 7 bases, and 9 bases lay outside the gene matches. The CDR3: CASTPGLAGGHGGELFF. CDR3 nucleotides: TGTGCCAGCACTCCGGGACTAGCGGGGGGGCATGGCGGGGAGCTGTTTTTT.

The V and J genes are TRBV6-6 and TRBJ2-1; D ambiguous. CDR3 length equals 16 residues. V was trimmed by 5 bases and J by 0 bases, leaving 14 bases between them. The germline V gene encodes CDR1 MNHNY and CDR2 SVGAGI (reference sequence). CDR3 DNA sequence: TGTGCCAGCAGTAGTTTCCACAGCAGCTCCTACAATGAGCAGTTCTTC. This sequence encodes CASSSFHSSSYNEQFF.

The chain uses TRBV5-1 and TRBJ1-4, with 7 nucleotides matching TRBD1. CDR3 length equals 15 residues. Germline V CDR1 and CDR2: SGHRS, YFSETQ. J was trimmed by 4 bases and V by 0 bases; bases with no gene match: 3. The CDR3 region has the DNA TGCGCCAGCAGCTTGGCCGGGACAGATAATGAAAAACTGTTTTTT. It is translated as CASSLAGTDNEKLFF.

The gene calls are TRBV27 and TRBJ1-2; 7 bases line up with TRBD1. The germline gives CDR1 MNHEY, CDR2 SMNVEV (reference sequence). V was pared by 6 bases and J by 5 bases, with 12 bases of the junction left unmatched. The CDR3 extends over 15 amino acids. The CDR3 DNA sequence: TGTGCCAGCAGACCTTCCAGGGGACAGCCGTATGGCTACACCTTC. It translates to CASRPSRGQPYGYTF.

V gene TRBV30 combines with J gene TRBJ1-5; D gene unclear. CDR3 size: 13 residues. The germline CDR1 and CDR2 sequences are GTSNPN and SVGIG (reference sequence). The ends were cut back, 8 bases at V and 3 bases at J, with 14 bases in the middle. Here the CDR3 reads CASNQAFNQPQHF. CDR3 DNA: TGTGCCAGCAATCAGGCGTTCAATCAGCCCCAGCATTTT.

V is TRBV25-1 and J is TRBJ1-2, with 7 bases fitting TRBD1. The CDR3 is 13 amino acids. The J segment lost 14 bases and the V segment lost 1 base, leaving 10 bases of the junction unmatched. The germline CDR1 and CDR2 sequences are MGHDK and SYGVNS. This chain's CDR3 is CASSESPEQGKTF. As DNA, the CDR3 is TGTGCCAGCAGTGAATCCCCAGAACAGGGGAAGACCTTC.

The V gene is TRBV19, the J gene TRBJ1-5; 7 bases line up with TRBD1. The CDR3 is 15 amino acids. Germline trimming cut 6 bases from V and 4 bases from J; bases unmatched to any gene: 9. Germline assignment: CDR1 LNHDA and CDR2 SQIVND (reference sequence). Here the CDR3 reads CASSVGTGANQPQHF. The CDR3, as DNA: TGTGCCAGTAGCGTGGGAACAGGGGCGAATCAGCCCCAGCATTTT.

The chain has TRBV2 and TRBJ2-4, with TRBD1 matching over 7 bases. The CDR3 is 14 amino acids. Losses at the gene ends were 10 bases for V and 2 bases for J; bases not matched to a gene: 8. CDR1 is SNHLY, CDR2 FYNNEI, per germline. CDR3 coding DNA: TGTGCCATAGGGACAGCGATAACCAAAAACATTCAGTACTTC. As protein: CAIGTAITKNIQYF.

The table lists this clone with a count of one. The gene calls are TRBV9 and TRBJ2-3; 7 bases align to TRBD2. The CDR3 totals 15 residues. J gave up 1 base and V 4 bases, and 6 bases lay outside the gene matches. The germline V gene encodes CDR1 SGDLS and CDR2 YYNGEE. CDR3 protein: CASSPVGLRTDTQYF. The CDR3 DNA reads TGTGCCAGCAGCCCTGTGGGACTACGCACAGATACGCAGTATTTT. The full variable domain, its missing parts supplied by reference TRBV9 and TRBJ2-3, is DSGVTQTPKHLITATGQRVTLRCSPRSGDLSVYWYQQSLDQGLQFLIQYYNGEERAKGNILERFSAQQFPDLHSELNLSSLELGDSALYFCASSPVGLRTDTQYFGPGTRLTVL.

This clone occurred many times. The chain carries TRBV27 and TRBJ1-1; TRBD1 matches 8 bases. Germline V gene data show CDR1 as MNHEY and CDR2 as SMNVEV (reference sequence). This CDR3 has 13 residues. Losses at the gene ends were 10 bases for V and 7 bases for J; bases not matched to a gene: 11. In DNA, the CDR3 is TGTGCCACCCAAACCCCAGGGGGCCTTGAAGCTTTCTTT. Translated, it gives CATQTPGGLEAFF.

The chain links TRBV7-9 to TRBJ2-2; D gene unclear. Per germline, CDR1 SEHNR and CDR2 FQNEAQ (reference sequence). CDR3 size: 14 residues. The V end lost 5 bases, the J end lost 5 bases, and 12 bases lay between the germline ends. CDR3: CASSPVTETGELFF. The CDR3 DNA reads as TGTGCCAGCAGCCCGGTTACGGAGACCGGGGAGCTGTTTTTT.

The chain has TRBV19 and TRBJ1-5; TRBD1 agrees at 8 bases. V was pared by 5 bases and J by 3 bases, with 6 bases of the junction left unmatched. The CDR3 has 15 residues. Germline CDR1 reads LNHDA; CDR2 reads SQIVND (reference sequence). Here the CDR3 DNA reads TGTGCCAGTAGTCCCGGGACAGGATTCAATCAGCCCCAGCATTTT. It specifies CASSPGTGFNQPQHF.

This clone was observed once. Mismatch with germline at one junction end may stem from a read error. This sequence joins TRBV6-1 and TRBJ1-2; a possible D gene is TRBD1 (5 bases). Germline assignment: CDR1 MNHNS and CDR2 SASEGT. The length of the CDR3 is 14 residues. The CDR3 protein is CASSEGPAIYDYTF. CDR3 nucleotide sequence: TGTGCCAGCAGTGAGGGGCCGGCTATCTATGACTACACCTTC.

V is TRBV5-1 and J is TRBJ2-5, with D perhaps TRBD2 (7 bases). The CDR3 sequence is 17 residues long. Germline V gene data show CDR1 as SGHRS and CDR2 as YFSETQ. The ends were cut back, 3 bases at V and 1 base at J, with 19 bases in the middle. The CDR3 bases are TGCGCCAGCAGCTCCCCCGGGGGGACACCCTTCCAAGAGACCCAGTACTTC. Encoded protein: CASSSPGGTPFQETQYF.

The chain recombines TRBV7-6 with TRBJ2-3; TRBD2 matches at 14 bases. Germline V gene sequence: CDR1 SGHVS, CDR2 FNYEAQ. The V segment lost 5 bases and the J segment 0 bases; nucleotides outside the gene matches: 13. The CDR3 spans 20 residues. The CDR3 is CASSPRPGTSGGASTDTQYF. Written as DNA, the CDR3 is TGTGCCAGCAGCCCCCGTCCCGGGACTAGCGGGGGCGCTAGCACAGATACGCAGTATTTT.

The V call is TRBV28, the J call TRBJ2-3; no firm D call. The V end was cut by 1 base, the J end by 5 bases, with 4 bases between. Looked up from germline, CDR1 is MDHEN and CDR2 is SYDVKM. The CDR3 is 12 residues long. In DNA, the CDR3 is TGTGCCAGCAGTTTATTAGTAGATACGCAGTATTTT. Its protein product is CASSLLVDTQYF.

This sequence joins TRBV5-1 and TRBJ2-3, with D possibly matching TRBD1 (6 bases). Trimming shortened V by 7 bases and J by 1 base, and 22 bases separated the two germline ends. The CDR3 spans 17 residues. Germline V gene sequence: CDR1 SGHRS, CDR2 YFSETQ. The DNA of the CDR3 is TGCGCCAGCCGGCAATTACAGCTACCAGGGGGCACAGATACGCAGTATTTT. This sequence encodes CASRQLQLPGGTDTQYF. Based on the CDR3 plus reference TRBV5-1 and TRBJ2-3, the full variable domain is KAGVTQTPRYLIKTRGQQVTLSCSPISGHRSVSWYQQTPGQGLQFLFEYFSETQRNKGNFPGRFSGRQFSNSRSEMNVSTLELGDSALYLCASRQLQLPGGTDTQYFGPGTRLTVL.